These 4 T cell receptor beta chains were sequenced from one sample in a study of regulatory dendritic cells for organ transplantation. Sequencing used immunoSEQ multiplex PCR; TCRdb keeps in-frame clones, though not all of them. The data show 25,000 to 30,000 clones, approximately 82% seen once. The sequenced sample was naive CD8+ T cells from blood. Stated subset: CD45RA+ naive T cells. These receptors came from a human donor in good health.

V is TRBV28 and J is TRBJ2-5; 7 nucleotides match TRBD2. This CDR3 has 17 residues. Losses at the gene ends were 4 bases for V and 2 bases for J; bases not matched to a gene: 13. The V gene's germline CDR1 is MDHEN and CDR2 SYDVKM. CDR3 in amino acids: CASSSTFGGGGQETQYF. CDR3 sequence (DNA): TGTGCCAGCAGTTCCACCTTTGGCGGGGGAGGGCAAGAGACCCAGTACTTC.

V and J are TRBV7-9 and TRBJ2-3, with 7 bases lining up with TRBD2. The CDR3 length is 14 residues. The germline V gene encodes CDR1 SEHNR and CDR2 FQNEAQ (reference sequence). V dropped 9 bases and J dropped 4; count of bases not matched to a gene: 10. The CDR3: CASLSGAYADTQYF. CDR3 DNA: TGTGCCAGTTTAAGCGGGGCCTACGCAGATACGCAGTATTTT.

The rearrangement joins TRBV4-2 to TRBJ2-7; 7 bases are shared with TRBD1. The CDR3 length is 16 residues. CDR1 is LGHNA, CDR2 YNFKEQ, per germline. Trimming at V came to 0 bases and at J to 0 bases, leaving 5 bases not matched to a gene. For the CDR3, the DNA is TGTGCCAGCAGCCAAGATTACAGGGGAAGCTCCTACGAGCAGTACTTC. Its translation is CASSQDYRGSSYEQYF.

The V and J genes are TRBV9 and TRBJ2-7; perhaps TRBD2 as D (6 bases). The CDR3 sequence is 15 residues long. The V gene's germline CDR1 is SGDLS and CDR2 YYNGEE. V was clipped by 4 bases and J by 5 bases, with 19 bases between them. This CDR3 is CASSPGGVLTDEQYF. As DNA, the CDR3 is TGTGCCAGCAGCCCAGGAGGGGTACTTACGGACGAGCAGTACTTC.